The 13 T cell receptor beta chains in this list originate from one sample, sequenced in a study of cytomegalovirus exposure and HLA in healthy donors (dated by TCRdb to 2016 to 2017). The library was prepared using the immunoSEQ multiplex PCR assay. The table comes from immuneACCESS by way of TCRdb, which keeps in-frame sequences with V and J called. Part of the clones is missing from these tables; in studies checked, under half for an unresolved V gene and the rest for unknown reasons. The table for this sample lists roughly 43,000 clones; roughly 90% of them were counted only once. The ten largest make up about 5% of the sample. The sample consisted of PBMCs. These receptors originate from a man aged 18 to 30 in good health and CMV-seronegative.

The chain has TRBV5-6 and TRBJ2-1; D remains ambiguous. Trimming pared 2 bases from V and 9 bases from J, leaving 9 bases between. CDR1 is SGHDT and CDR2 is YYEEEE in the germline V gene. This CDR3 spans 12 amino acids. CDR3 protein: CASSFLGGEQFF. The CDR3 DNA sequence: TGTGCCAGCAGCTTCTTAGGCGGTGAGCAGTTCTTC.

The CDR3: CASSRGQVGNEQYF. Written as DNA, the CDR3 is TGTGCCAGCAGTAGAGGACAGGTTGGGAACGAGCAGTACTTC. V gene TRBV11-2 combines with J gene TRBJ2-7, with 7 bases lining up with TRBD1. Germline V gene data show CDR1 as SGHAT and CDR2 as FQNNGV. CDR3 length: 14 amino acids. V gave up 6 bases and J gave up 5 bases; unmatched junction bases: 10.

The rearrangement joins TRBV7-8 to TRBJ2-7, with D perhaps matching TRBD1 (6 bases). The CDR3 spans 14 residues. Per the germline V gene, CDR1 is SGHVS and CDR2 is FQNEAQ. With 1 base removed from V and 7 bases from J, the gap between germline ends came to 14 bases. The CDR3 is CASSLGMGAREQYF. For the CDR3, the DNA is TGTGCCAGCAGCTTAGGGATGGGGGCTCGTGAGCAGTACTTC.

The V call is TRBV5-4, the J call TRBJ1-2; 7 bases fit TRBD1. This CDR3 is built from 14 residues. Germline loops: CDR1 SGHNT, CDR2 YYREEE (reference sequence). With V trimmed by 5 bases and J by 5 bases, 9 bases remained unmatched. As DNA, the CDR3 is TGTGCCAGCAGACTAGACAGGGCGATTTATGGCTACACCTTC. It encodes CASRLDRAIYGYTF.

This clone showed up just a few times. This rearrangement joins TRBV7-8 to TRBJ2-4, with D perhaps matching TRBD2 (6 bases). CDR3 length equals 19 residues. V lost 4 bases, J lost 0 bases, and 22 bases lay in between. CDR1 is SGHVS and CDR2 is FQNEAQ in the germline V gene. DNA of the CDR3: TGTGCCAGCAGCTATAAAAGGGAGGTACAGACCCTAGCCAAAAACATTCAGTACTTC. It yields the protein CASSYKREVQTLAKNIQYF.

The chain links TRBV11-2 to TRBJ1-1, with 11 bases matching TRBD1. This CDR3 region has 15 residues. Per germline, CDR1 SGHAT and CDR2 FQNNGV. The junction had 5 bases not matched to a gene; V was cut back by 3 bases and J by 5 bases. The CDR3 sequence is CASSFSGTGGTEAFF. CDR3 DNA sequence: TGTGCCAGCAGCTTCTCCGGGACAGGGGGAACTGAAGCTTTCTTT.

The rearrangement uses TRBV13 and TRBJ2-7; 7 bases line up with TRBD1. V lost 4 bases to trimming and J lost 3 bases; unmatched junction nucleotides: 6. Germline CDR1 reads PRHDT; CDR2 reads FYEKMQ (reference sequence). CDR3 length: 14 amino acids. This CDR3 reads CASSWTGSRYEQYF. The CDR3 nucleotides read TGTGCCAGCAGCTGGACAGGCTCCCGCTACGAGCAGTACTTC.

The chain carries TRBV6-4 and TRBJ2-1, with TRBD1 matching over 9 bases. The V and J ends lost 0 bases and 9 bases, in that order; junction bases with no gene match: 12. The CDR3 sequence is 17 residues long. Germline lookup yields CDR1 MRHNA and CDR2 SNTAGT. The CDR3 loop is CASSDSPGQGSGGEQFF. The DNA for the CDR3 is TGTGCCAGCAGTGACTCCCCCGGACAGGGGTCAGGTGGTGAGCAGTTCTTC.

The chain links TRBV4-1 to TRBJ1-6; D is perhaps TRBD1 (5 bases). This CDR3 spans 16 amino acids. V was trimmed by 1 base and J by 7 bases, leaving 14 bases between them. Germline V CDR1 and CDR2: MGHRA, YSYEKL. CDR3 DNA sequence: TGCGCCAGCAGCCAAGTGACAGCGAGGCGAAATTCACCCCTCCACTTT. It specifies CASSQVTARRNSPLHF.

This CDR3 is CSVGQGRQPQHF. In DNA, the CDR3 is TGCAGCGTCGGACAGGGACGGCAGCCCCAGCATTTT. The chain carries TRBV29-1 and TRBJ1-5, with TRBD1 matching over 8 bases. The CDR3 is 12 residues long. In germline, CDR1 is SQVTM, CDR2 ANQGSEA. V lost 6 bases to trimming and J lost 7 bases; unmatched junction nucleotides: 5.

The genes are TRBV29-1 and TRBJ2-1, with 7 bases aligning to TRBD2. CDR1 is SQVTM and CDR2 is ANQGSEA in the germline V gene. After removal of 4 bases from V and 3 bases from J, the junction contained 3 bases not matched to a gene. CDR3 length equals 13 residues. The DNA for the CDR3 is TGCAGCGTTGCTAGCGGAGACTACAATGAGCAGTTCTTC. Residues: CSVASGDYNEQFF.

This chain links TRBV4-3 with TRBJ1-6; 9 bases align to TRBD1. The CDR3 runs to 16 residues. Per the germline V gene, CDR1 is LGHNA and CDR2 is YSLEER. J was trimmed by 10 bases and V by 0 bases; bases with no gene match: 7. CDR3 DNA sequence: TGCGCCAGCAGCCAAGAGAGAGGGGACAGGGAGTCACCCCTCCACTTT. Residues: CASSQERGDRESPLHF.

This chain links TRBV27 with TRBJ1-1; TRBD1 aligns across 9 bases. Trimming removed 8 bases from V and 5 bases from J; junction bases left unmatched: 9. The CDR3 is 14 residues long. Germline CDR1 MNHEY, CDR2 SMNVEV (reference sequence). The CDR3 DNA sequence: TGTGCCAGCCGACTTACAGGGGGCGCGACTGAAGCTTTCTTT. This encodes CASRLTGGATEAFF.